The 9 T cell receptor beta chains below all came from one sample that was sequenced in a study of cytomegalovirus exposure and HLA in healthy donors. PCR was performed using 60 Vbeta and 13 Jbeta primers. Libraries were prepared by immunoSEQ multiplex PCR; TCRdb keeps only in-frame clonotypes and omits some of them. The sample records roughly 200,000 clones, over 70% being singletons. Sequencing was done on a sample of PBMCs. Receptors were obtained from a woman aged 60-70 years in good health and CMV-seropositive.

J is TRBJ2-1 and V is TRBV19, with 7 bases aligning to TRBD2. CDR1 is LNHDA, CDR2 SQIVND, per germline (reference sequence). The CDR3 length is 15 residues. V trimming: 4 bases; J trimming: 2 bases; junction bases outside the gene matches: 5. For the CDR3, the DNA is TGTGCCAGTAGTAGACCCAGCGGGACCTACAATGAGCAGTTCTTC. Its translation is CASSRPSGTYNEQFF.

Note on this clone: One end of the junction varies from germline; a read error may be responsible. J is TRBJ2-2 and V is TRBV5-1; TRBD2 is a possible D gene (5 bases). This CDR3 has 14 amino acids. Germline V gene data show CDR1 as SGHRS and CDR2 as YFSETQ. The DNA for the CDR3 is TGCGCCAGCAGCTCCCGACTTGACACCGGGGAGCCGTTTTTT. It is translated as CASSSRLDTGEPFF. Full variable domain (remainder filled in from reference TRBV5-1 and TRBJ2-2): KAGVTQTPRYLIKTRGQQVTLSCSPISGHRSVSWYQQTPGQGLQFLFEYFSETQRNKGNFPGRFSGRQFSNSRSEMNVSTLELGDSALYLCASSSRLDTGEPFFGEGSRLTVL.

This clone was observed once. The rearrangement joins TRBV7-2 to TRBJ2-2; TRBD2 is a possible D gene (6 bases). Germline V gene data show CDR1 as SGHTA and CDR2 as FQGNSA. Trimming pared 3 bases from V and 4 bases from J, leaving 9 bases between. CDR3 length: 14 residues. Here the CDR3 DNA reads TGTGCCAGCAGCTTCGGGGGATTCACCGGGGAGCTGTTTTTT. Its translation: CASSFGGFTGELFF.

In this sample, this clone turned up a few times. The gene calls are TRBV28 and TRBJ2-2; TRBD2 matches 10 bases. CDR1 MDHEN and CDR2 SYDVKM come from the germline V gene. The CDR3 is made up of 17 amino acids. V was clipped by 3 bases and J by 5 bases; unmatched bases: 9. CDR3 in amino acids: CASSFPSSGGGTGELFF. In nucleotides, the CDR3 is TGTGCCAGCAGTTTCCCTTCGAGCGGGGGGGGAACCGGGGAGCTGTTTTTT.

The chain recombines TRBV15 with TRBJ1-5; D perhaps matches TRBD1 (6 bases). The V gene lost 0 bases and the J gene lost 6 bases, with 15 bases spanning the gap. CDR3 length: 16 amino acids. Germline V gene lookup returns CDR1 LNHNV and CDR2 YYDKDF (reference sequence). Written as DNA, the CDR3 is TGTGCCACCAGCAGAGATTGGGGGGGCTTAGGTCAGCCCCAGCATTTT. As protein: CATSRDWGGLGQPQHF. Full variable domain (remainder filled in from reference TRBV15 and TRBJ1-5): DAMVIQNPRYQVTQFGKPVTLSCSQTLNHNVMYWYQQKSSQAPKLLFHYYDKDFNNEADTPDNFQSRRPNTSFCFLDIRSPGLGDTAMYLCATSRDWGGLGQPQHFGDGTRLSIL.

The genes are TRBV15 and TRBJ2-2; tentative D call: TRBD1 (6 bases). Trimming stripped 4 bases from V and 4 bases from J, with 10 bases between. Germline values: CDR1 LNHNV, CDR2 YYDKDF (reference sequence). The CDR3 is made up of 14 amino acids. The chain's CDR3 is CATSNRQATGELFF. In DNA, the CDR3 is TGTGCCACCAGCAACCGACAGGCCACCGGGGAGCTGTTTTTT.

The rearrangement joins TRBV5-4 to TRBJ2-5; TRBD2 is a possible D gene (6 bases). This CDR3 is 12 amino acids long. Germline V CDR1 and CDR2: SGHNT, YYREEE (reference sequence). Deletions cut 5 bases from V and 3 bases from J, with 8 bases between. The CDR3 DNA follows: TGTGCCAGCAGTTTAGCGGAAGAGACCCAGTACTTC. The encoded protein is CASSLAEETQYF.

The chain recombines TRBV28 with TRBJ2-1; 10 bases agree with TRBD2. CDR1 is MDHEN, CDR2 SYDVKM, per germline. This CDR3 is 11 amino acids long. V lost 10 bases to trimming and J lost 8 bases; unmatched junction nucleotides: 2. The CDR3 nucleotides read TGTGCCACCAGCGGGGGGGATGAGCAGTTCTTC. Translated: CATSGGDEQFF.

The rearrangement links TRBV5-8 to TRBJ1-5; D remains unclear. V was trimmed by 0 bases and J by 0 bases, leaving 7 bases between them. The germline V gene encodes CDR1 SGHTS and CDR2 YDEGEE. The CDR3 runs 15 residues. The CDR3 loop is CASSLGRNSNQPQHF. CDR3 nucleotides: TGTGCCAGCAGCTTGGGGCGGAATAGCAATCAGCCCCAGCATTTT.